The 23 T cell receptor beta chains reported below all come from one sample, sequenced in a study of blood T cell repertoires in COVID-19 (dated by TCRdb to the early 2020s). Preparation of the library involved the immunoSEQ multiplex PCR assay. In TCRdb, the immuneACCESS table is reduced to in-frame sequences with V and J assigned. These tables do not hold every clone; where another copy was compared, an unresolved V gene accounts for under half, and the others remain unexplained. The sample data list hundreds of thousands of clones, and roughly 84% of these were observed just once. The top ten clones comprise 3% to 4.5% of the sample. Sequencing was performed on peripheral blood. These receptors came from a woman over 75 with acute or convalescent COVID-19.

This clone was counted once. This sequence joins TRBV27 and TRBJ2-1, with D tentatively TRBD1 (6 bases). CDR1 MNHEY and CDR2 SMNVEV come from the germline V gene (reference sequence). The CDR3 consists of 13 residues. V shed 7 bases and J shed 9 bases, with 16 bases lying between them. The CDR3 DNA follows: TGTGCCAGCATGCTACTAGGGGGTCGTGAGCAGTTCTTC. It translates to CASMLLGGREQFF.

The chain uses TRBV4-1 and TRBJ2-7, with 10 bases aligning to TRBD1. After removal of 1 base from V and 1 base from J, the junction contained 4 bases not matched to a gene. Per the germline V gene, CDR1 is MGHRA and CDR2 is YSYEKL. The CDR3 extends over 16 amino acids. The CDR3 DNA is TGCGCCAGCAGCCAAGGGACAGGGGGGACATCCTACGAGCAGTACTTC. The encoded protein is CASSQGTGGTSYEQYF.

The rearrangement links TRBV3-1 (or the pseudogene TRBV3-2) to TRBJ1-1, with no clear D. Trimming shortened V by 0 bases and J by 4 bases, and 9 bases separated the two germline ends. The CDR3 runs to 14 residues. Germline V CDR1 and CDR2: LGHDT, YNNKEL (reference sequence). CDR3 region: CASSQDKRGTEAFF. CDR3 in DNA: TGTGCCAGCAGCCAAGATAAACGGGGCACTGAAGCTTTCTTT.

The chain links TRBV6-5 to TRBJ1-5; 10 bases line up with TRBD1. Germline loops: CDR1 MNHEY, CDR2 SVGAGI. The ends lost 6 bases at V and 7 bases at J; junction bases unmatched: 6. The CDR3 totals 14 residues. CDR3 sequence: CASRRTGGIQPQHF. In nucleotides, the CDR3 is TGTGCCAGCAGGAGGACAGGGGGAATCCAGCCCCAGCATTTT.

The genes are TRBV29-1 and TRBJ1-1; tentative D call: TRBD1 (5 bases). Looked up from germline, CDR1 is SQVTM and CDR2 is ANQGSEA. Trimming removed 7 bases from V and 0 bases from J, with 18 bases in between. The CDR3 is 15 residues long. Here the CDR3 DNA reads TGCAGCGCACATCGATCGGGGGGGATGAACACTGAAGCTTTCTTT. The encoded protein is CSAHRSGGMNTEAFF. Drawing the rest from reference TRBV29-1 and TRBJ1-1, the complete variable domain is SAVISQKPSRDICQRGTSLTIQCQVDSQVTMMFWYRQQPGQSLTLIATANQGSEATYESGFVIDKFPISRPNLTFSTLTVSNMSPEDSSIYLCSAHRSGGMNTEAFFGQGTRLTVV.

The rearrangement uses TRBV5-1 and TRBJ2-1, with 8 bases fitting TRBD2. With 3 bases clipped from V and 5 bases from J, the junction kept 7 bases outside the gene matches. Germline-derived CDR1 and CDR2 are SGHRS and YFSETQ. The CDR3 is 15 residues long. Written as DNA, the CDR3 is TGCGCCAGCAGCTCCGGGGGGGCGGGAAACAATGAGCAGTTCTTC. Protein product: CASSSGGAGNNEQFF.

This clone appeared a single time. The J gene is TRBJ1-1, the V gene TRBV12-3 or TRBV12-4; possible D gene TRBD1, 6 bases. This CDR3 is 13 amino acids long. V was clipped by 8 bases and J by 4 bases, with 14 bases between them. The CDR3 region is CASQGGAGTEAFF. The CDR3 DNA follows: TGTGCCAGCCAAGGGGGGGCGGGCACTGAAGCTTTCTTT.

The gene calls are TRBV12-5 and TRBJ1-1; no definite D call. The CDR3 totals 14 residues. Trimming removed 7 bases from V and 5 bases from J, with 17 bases in between. Per germline, CDR1 LGHNT and CDR2 FRNRAP. In DNA form, the CDR3 reads TGTGCTAGTGTCCATACTTCGGGGAAGACTGAAGCTTTCTTT. Its translation is CASVHTSGKTEAFF.

The chain employs TRBV30 and TRBJ2-3, with 8 bases identical to TRBD1. The CDR3 is made up of 16 amino acids. The germline V gene has CDR1 GTSNPN and CDR2 SVGIG (reference sequence). V lost 2 bases and J lost 4; bases outside the gene matches: 11. The CDR3 DNA follows: TGTGCCTGGAGTCGTGGGCGGGACAGGCAGTCAGATACGCAGTATTTT. Amino acid sequence: CAWSRGRDRQSDTQYF.

The V gene is TRBV7-3, the J gene TRBJ1-1; 8 bases map to TRBD1. Per germline, CDR1 SGHTA and CDR2 FQGTGA. V trimming: 5 bases; J trimming: 8 bases; junction bases outside the gene matches: 4. The CDR3 contains 12 residues. CDR3 sequence: CASSETGEEAFF. CDR3 sequence (DNA): TGTGCCAGCAGCGAGACAGGGGAAGAAGCTTTCTTT.

The chain recombines TRBV7-2 with TRBJ2-1; TRBD2 is a possible D gene (6 bases). This CDR3 contains 16 residues. CDR1 and CDR2 from the germline V gene are SGHTA and FQGNSA. Trimming pared 0 bases from V and 7 bases from J, leaving 16 bases between. The CDR3 nucleotides read TGTGCCAGCAGCTTAGCGAGAGGCGGGGTCCAAAATGAGCAGTTCTTC. Translation gives CASSLARGGVQNEQFF.

This clone occurred once. The CDR3 nucleotides read TGTGCCAGCAGCGCGGGACAGGGTAGGTACGAGCAGTACTTC. Translated, it gives CASSAGQGRYEQYF. The chain couples TRBV9 to TRBJ2-7; 9 nucleotides line up with TRBD1. The J segment lost 4 bases and the V segment lost 3 bases, leaving 5 bases of the junction unmatched. There are 14 residues in the CDR3. Germline V gene sequence: CDR1 SGDLS, CDR2 YYNGEE.

V and J are TRBV4-3 and TRBJ1-2; D possibly corresponds to TRBD1 (6 bases). The CDR3 runs 13 residues. Germline CDR1 is LGHNA and CDR2 is YSLEER. Deletions cut 0 bases from V and 8 bases from J, with 10 bases between. The CDR3 nucleotides read TGCGCCAGCAGCCAAGATCCAGGGGAAGGCTACACCTTC. Residues: CASSQDPGEGYTF.

The V gene is TRBV7-2, the J gene TRBJ1-1; TRBD1 is a possible D gene (6 bases). Germline CDR1 is SGHTA and CDR2 is FQGNSA. This CDR3 contains 14 residues. Trimming took 4 bases from V and 1 from J, leaving 10 bases between them. CDR3 DNA sequence: TGTGCCAGCAGCTCCCTGGGGGCGAACACTGAAGCTTTCTTT. This encodes CASSSLGANTEAFF.

Only one count was recorded for this clone. The chain couples TRBV11-3 to TRBJ2-7; D is unresolved. This CDR3 has 13 residues. Germline CDR1 and CDR2: SGHNT and YENEEA. V was trimmed by 0 bases and J by 3 bases, leaving 6 bases between them. In DNA, the CDR3 is TGTGCCAGCAGCTTAGAGGCAAACTACGAGCAGTACTTC. This translates into CASSLEANYEQYF.

The gene calls are TRBV6-5 and TRBJ1-6; D ambiguous. V lost 6 bases and J 10 bases, leaving 16 bases between the germline ends. Germline V gene data show CDR1 as MNHEY and CDR2 as SVGAGI. The CDR3 has 14 amino acids. The CDR3 is CASSLAAGWSPLHF. In DNA form, the CDR3 reads TGTGCCAGCAGCCTGGCGGCGGGGTGGTCACCCCTCCACTTT.

The sample holds many counts of this clone. J is TRBJ2-3 and V is TRBV6-1; perhaps TRBD2 as D (6 bases). Germline values: CDR1 MNHNS, CDR2 SASEGT. The CDR3 covers 17 residues. V was shortened by 1 base and J by 1 base, with 15 bases between the two germline ends. DNA for the CDR3: TGTGCCAGCAGTGAAGACGGGAGCTCTACTGGCACAGATACGCAGTATTTT. Amino acid sequence: CASSEDGSSTGTDTQYF.

The V call is TRBV11-2, the J call TRBJ2-1; 8 bases match TRBD1. This CDR3 contains 15 residues. The trim removed 7 bases at V and 5 bases at J, leaving 10 bases unmatched. Per germline, CDR1 SGHAT and CDR2 FQNNGV. CDR3 DNA: TGTGCCAGCACCCTCTTAGGGACAGGCCACAATGAGCAGTTCTTC. Its translation: CASTLLGTGHNEQFF.

The CDR3 loop reads CASSVADYGYTF. The DNA of the CDR3 is TGTGCCAGTAGTGTGGCAGACTATGGCTACACCTTC. V gene TRBV19 combines with J gene TRBJ1-2; unclear D gene. V shed 5 bases and J shed 3 bases, with 7 bases lying between them. Germline-derived CDR1 and CDR2 are LNHDA and SQIVND (reference sequence). The CDR3 covers 12 residues. The full variable domain, its missing parts supplied by reference TRBV19 and TRBJ1-2, is DGGITQSPKYLFRKEGQNVTLSCEQNLNHDAMYWYRQDPGQGLRLIYYSQIVNDFQKGDIAEGYSVSREKKESFPLTVTSAQKNPTAFYLCASSVADYGYTFGSGTRLTVV.

The chain joins TRBV12-3 or TRBV12-4 to TRBJ2-7; D unresolved. This CDR3 is built from 12 residues. Trimming pared 6 bases from V and 6 bases from J, leaving 12 bases between. CDR3: CASSLPLGEQYF. The CDR3 DNA follows: TGTGCCAGCAGCTTACCTCTAGGCGAGCAGTACTTC.

This clone was recorded a few times. This chain joins TRBV5-4 and TRBJ1-2; D may be TRBD1 (6 bases). Germline assignment: CDR1 SGHNT and CDR2 YYREEE (reference sequence). CDR3 length: 15 residues. Trimming removed 0 bases at V and 7 bases at J, with 16 bases between. Written as DNA, the CDR3 is TGTGCCAGCAGCTTGGGGCTTGTGGGGGCAGCTGGCTACACCTTC. The encoded protein is CASSLGLVGAAGYTF.

The V and J genes are TRBV7-2 and TRBJ2-7; D is uncertain. V was shortened by 0 bases and J by 0 bases, with 12 bases between the two germline ends. Germline V gene lookup returns CDR1 SGHTA and CDR2 FQGNSA. This CDR3 has 16 residues. The CDR3 protein is CASSLAVLRSSYEQYF. Here the CDR3 DNA reads TGTGCCAGCAGCTTAGCGGTACTGAGAAGCTCCTACGAGCAGTACTTC. Combining the CDR3 with reference TRBV7-2 and TRBJ2-7 gives the whole variable domain GAGVSQSPSNKVTEKGKDVELRCDPISGHTALYWYRQSLGQGLEFLIYFQGNSAPDKSGLPSDRFSAERTGGSVSTLTIQRTQQEDSAVYLCASSLAVLRSSYEQYFGPGTRLTVT.

CDR3 residues: CASSLERSERQYF. In nucleotides, the CDR3 is TGCGCCAGCAGCTTGGAGCGCAGCGAGCGTCAGTACTTC. The chain couples TRBV5-1 to TRBJ2-5; D is undetermined. Germline V lookup: CDR1 SGHRS, CDR2 YFSETQ. The CDR3 totals 13 residues. V was trimmed by 0 bases and J by 11 bases, leaving 14 bases between them. The full variable domain, rest sourced from reference TRBV5-1 and TRBJ2-5, is KAGVTQTPRYLIKTRGQQVTLSCSPISGHRSVSWYQQTPGQGLQFLFEYFSETQRNKGNFPGRFSGRQFSNSRSEMNVSTLELGDSALYLCASSLERSERQYFGPGTRLLVL.